This T cell receptor beta chain emerged from a study of vaccination and CD4 T cells after COVID-19. General study results and limits: Spike mono-reactivity was found in 304 of 307 vaccine-specific clones from convalescent patients.

A note on this clonotype: The target antigen is unknown.

The Oncomine TCR Beta short-read assay was applied to DNA of cultured CD4+ T cells. Once CD4+ T cells had been cultured, genomic DNA was extracted from them. Each CDR3 protein gets one entry after TCRdb re-called the PCR reads with MiXCR. The sample records approximately 9,600 distinct CDR3 sequences, about 30% being singletons. Treatment denoted: approximately nine-day PBMC culture with coronavirus spike peptide pools or control peptides (ViraFEST assay). Researchers collected the unexposed donor's CD4+ T cells before the COVID-19 pandemic (2011-2018). Germline CDR1 is SGHVS and CDR2 is FNYEAQ. V was trimmed by 1 base and J by 9 bases, leaving 10 bases between them. The CDR3 is 13 amino acids.

The sequenced sample was CD4+ T cells from blood, cultured in vitro. The receptor's source is a human donor in good health. The chain recombines TRBV7-6 with TRBJ2-1; possible D gene TRBD1, 6 bases. In DNA, the CDR3 is TGTGCCAGCAGCTTAGATGGACAGACTGAGCAGTTCTTC. It encodes CASSLDGQTEQFF. The full variable domain, rest sourced from reference TRBV7-6 and TRBJ2-1, is GAGVSQSPRYKVTKRGQDVALRCDPISGHVSLYWYRQALGQGPEFLTYFNYEAQQDKSGLPNDRFSAERPEGSISTLTIQRTEQRDSAMYRCASSLDGQTEQFFGPGTRLTVL.